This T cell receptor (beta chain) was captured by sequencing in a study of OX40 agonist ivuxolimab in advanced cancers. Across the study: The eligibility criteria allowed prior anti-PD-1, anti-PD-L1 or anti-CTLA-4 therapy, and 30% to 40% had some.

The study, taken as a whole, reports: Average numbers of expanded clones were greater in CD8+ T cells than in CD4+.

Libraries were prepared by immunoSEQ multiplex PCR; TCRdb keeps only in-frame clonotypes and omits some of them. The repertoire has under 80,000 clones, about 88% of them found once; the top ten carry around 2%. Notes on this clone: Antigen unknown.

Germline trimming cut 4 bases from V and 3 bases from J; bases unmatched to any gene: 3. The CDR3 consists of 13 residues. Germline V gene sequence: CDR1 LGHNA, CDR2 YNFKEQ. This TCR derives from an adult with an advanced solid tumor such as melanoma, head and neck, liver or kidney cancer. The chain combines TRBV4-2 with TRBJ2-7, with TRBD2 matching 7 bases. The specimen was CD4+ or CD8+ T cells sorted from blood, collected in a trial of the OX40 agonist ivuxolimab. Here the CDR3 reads CASSRRDYYEQYF. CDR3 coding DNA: TGTGCCAGCAGCCGGCGGGACTACTACGAGCAGTACTTC.